The source of this TCR beta chain is a study of T-cell memory formation after mild COVID-19. The study's findings and limits: That cross-reactive memory joined was suggested by some responding clones appearing in pre-infection memory. Still unconfirmed is whether the second-wave clones peaking on day 37 recognized SARS-CoV-2. Most CD4+ clones that shrank were in CM and EM, while CD8+ ones turned up in EMRA.

Germline assignment: CDR1 DFQATT and CDR2 SNEGSKA (reference sequence). Losses at the gene ends were 7 bases for V and 9 bases for J; bases not matched to a gene: 11. CDR3 length equals 13 residues. 5'RACE primed at constant segments yielded TCR alpha and TCR beta cDNA libraries bearing sample barcodes and UMIs. TCRdb analysed the 5' RACE reads with MiXCR anew, one entry per CDR3 protein. The table shows approximately 150,000 distinct CDR3 sequences, with about 5.5% occurring only once. With respect to this clonotype: The antigen is unknown.

Specimen: PBMCs or a T cell subset sorted from them (not recorded which). The V call is TRBV20-1, the J call TRBJ2-1; 8 bases match TRBD1. The sequence was collected from an adult woman who had mild COVID-19 (a few samples of this study predate the infection). Cell type and time point are not known. The CDR3 protein is CSVWSGGAGEQFF. The CDR3, as DNA: TGCAGTGTGTGGTCAGGGGGCGCGGGTGAGCAGTTCTTC.